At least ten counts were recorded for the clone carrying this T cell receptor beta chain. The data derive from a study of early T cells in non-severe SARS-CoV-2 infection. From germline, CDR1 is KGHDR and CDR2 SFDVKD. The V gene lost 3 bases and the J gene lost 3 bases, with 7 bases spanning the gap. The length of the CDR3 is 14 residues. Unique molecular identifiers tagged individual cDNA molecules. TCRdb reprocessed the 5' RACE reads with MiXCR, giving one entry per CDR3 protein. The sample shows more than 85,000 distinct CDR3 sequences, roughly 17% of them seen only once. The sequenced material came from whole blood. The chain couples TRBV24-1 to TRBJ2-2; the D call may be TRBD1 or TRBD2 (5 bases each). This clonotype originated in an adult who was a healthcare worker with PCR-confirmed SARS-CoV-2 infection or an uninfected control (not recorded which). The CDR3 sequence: CATSDPGHTGELFF. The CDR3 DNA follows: TGTGCCACCAGTGATCCGGGACACACCGGGGAGCTGTTTTTT.